The rows below give T cell receptor beta chains drawn from one sample of a study of cytomegalovirus exposure and HLA in healthy donors. Assay used: immunoSEQ multiplex PCR; TCRdb lists only in-frame clones, some missing. The sample carries more than 90,000 clones, approximately 80% recorded once. The specimen sequenced was PBMCs. The receptors derive from a woman in her thirties or forties in good health and CMV-seronegative. Both conserved end residues are part of each CDR3. The D gene is left open where the match is weak. Expanded clones get a size class; other rows say once, few or many, or leave the size out.

d_call: TRBD1; j_call: TRBJ1-2; v_call: TRBV11-2; clone_size: NA; cdr3_nt: TGTGCCAGCAGCTGGGGACAGGGGTTCGGGGGCTACACCTTC; cdr3_aa: CASSWGQGFGGYTF
d_call: NA; j_call: TRBJ2-5; v_call: TRBV12-5; clone_size: NA; cdr3_nt: TGTGCTAGTGGTTCTTGGCGAGGAGAGACCCAGTACTTC; cdr3_aa: CASGSWRGETQYF
d_call: TRBD1; j_call: TRBJ1-1; v_call: TRBV6-5; clone_size: NA; cdr3_nt: TGTGCCAGCAGTTACGGGCAGGGGGCGCTGGGCACTGAAGCTTTCTTT; cdr3_aa: CASSYGQGALGTEAFF
d_call: TRBD2; j_call: TRBJ2-1; v_call: TRBV5-1; clone_size: once; cdr3_nt: TGCGCCAGCCTTCGGGCTAGCGGGAAGTACAATGAGCAGTTCTTC; cdr3_aa: CASLRASGKYNEQFF
d_call: NA; j_call: TRBJ2-1; v_call: TRBV30; clone_size: once; cdr3_nt: TGTGCCTGGAGTCCCCTAGCCTACAATGAGCAGTTCTTC; cdr3_aa: CAWSPLAYNEQFF
d_call: NA; j_call: TRBJ1-1; v_call: TRBV28; clone_size: NA; cdr3_nt: TGTGCCAGCAGTTTAAATACCGGGGGGCGCTATGCTGAAGCTTTCTTT; cdr3_aa: CASSLNTGGRYAEAFF
d_call: TRBD2; j_call: TRBJ2-7; v_call: TRBV27; clone_size: few; cdr3_nt: TGTGCCAGCTCCTTTGGGGGGGTCAAACCCTACGAGCAGTACTTC; cdr3_aa: CASSFGGVKPYEQYF
d_call: NA; j_call: TRBJ2-3; v_call: TRBV6-4; clone_size: NA; cdr3_nt: TGTGCCAGCAGTGCAGGCAGCGGTAGCACAGATACGCAGTATTTT; cdr3_aa: CASSAGSGSTDTQYF
d_call: NA; j_call: TRBJ2-3; v_call: TRBV7-2; clone_size: NA; cdr3_nt: TGTGCCAGCAGCTTAATGTACTCAGATACGCAGTATTTT; cdr3_aa: CASSLMYSDTQYF
d_call: TRBD2; j_call: TRBJ2-5; v_call: TRBV11-2; clone_size: NA; cdr3_nt: TGTGCCAGCAGCTTAGCCACTAGCGGGAAAGAGACCCAGTACTTC; cdr3_aa: CASSLATSGKETQYF
d_call: NA; j_call: TRBJ2-1; v_call: TRBV19; clone_size: NA; cdr3_nt: TGTGCCAGTAACACAGGGCAGGCCTACAATGAGCAGTTCTTC; cdr3_aa: CASNTGQAYNEQFF
d_call: TRBD2; j_call: TRBJ2-7; v_call: TRBV5-1; clone_size: NA; cdr3_nt: TGCGCCAGCAGCTTTTTAGCGGGAGCCCTCTACGAGCAGTACTTC; cdr3_aa: CASSFLAGALYEQYF
d_call: NA; j_call: TRBJ2-1; v_call: TRBV18; clone_size: once; cdr3_nt: TGTGCCAGCTCACTACGTATTGGGGAGGCAAATGAGCAGTTCTTC; cdr3_aa: CASSLRIGEANEQFF
d_call: TRBD2; j_call: TRBJ2-7; v_call: TRBV4-2; clone_size: NA; cdr3_nt: TGTGCCAGCAGCCAAGAGGCTAGCGGGAGAGCCTCCCTGGCCTACGAGCAGTACTTC; cdr3_aa: CASSQEASGRASLAYEQYF
d_call: TRBD1; j_call: TRBJ2-1; v_call: TRBV11-2; clone_size: NA; cdr3_nt: TGTGCCAGCAGCCCTGACAGGGGGAAAAGAAATGAGCAGTTCTTC; cdr3_aa: CASSPDRGKRNEQFF
d_call: NA; j_call: TRBJ2-3; v_call: TRBV10-1; clone_size: NA; cdr3_nt: TGCGCCAGCAGTGAGTGCGGGGTTCGCACAGATACGCAGTATTTT; cdr3_aa: CASSECGVRTDTQYF
d_call: NA; j_call: TRBJ2-3; v_call: TRBV14; clone_size: NA; cdr3_nt: TGTGCCAGCAGCCAAAAGGCCCGTAGCGGTAGCACAGATACGCAGTATTTT; cdr3_aa: CASSQKARSGSTDTQYF
d_call: TRBD1; j_call: TRBJ1-6; v_call: TRBV30; clone_size: NA; cdr3_nt: TGTGCCTGGACGATACAGGGGAGGAATTCACCCCTCCACTTT; cdr3_aa: CAWTIQGRNSPLHF
d_call: TRBD1; j_call: TRBJ1-2; v_call: TRBV27; clone_size: NA; cdr3_nt: TGTGCCAGCAGAAAAACAGGGGGGAGTGGCTACACCTTC; cdr3_aa: CASRKTGGSGYTF
d_call: NA; j_call: TRBJ1-3; v_call: TRBV13; clone_size: NA; cdr3_nt: TGTGCCAGCAGCTTTCAGGGGGGAAACACCATATATTTT; cdr3_aa: CASSFQGGNTIYF
d_call: TRBD1; j_call: TRBJ1-4; v_call: TRBV18; clone_size: few; cdr3_nt: TGTGCCAGCTCACCCCCTAAGACAGGGATTAATGAAAAACTGTTTTTT; cdr3_aa: CASSPPKTGINEKLFF
d_call: TRBD1; j_call: TRBJ2-7; v_call: TRBV2; clone_size: few; cdr3_nt: TGTGCCAGCAAGGGGGGACAGGGGGCAGGGGGCTACGAGCAGTACTTC; cdr3_aa: CASKGGQGAGGYEQYF
d_call: TRBD2; j_call: TRBJ2-7; v_call: TRBV4-2; clone_size: NA; cdr3_nt: TGTGCCAGCAGCCAAGACACCGGACTAGCGGGAGGACGCAATGGGCAGTACTTC; cdr3_aa: CASSQDTGLAGGRNGQYF
d_call: TRBD1; j_call: TRBJ2-7; v_call: TRBV5-1; clone_size: NA; cdr3_nt: TGCGCCAGCAGCTTCGGTGGGACAGGGTCCCACGAGCAGTACTTC; cdr3_aa: CASSFGGTGSHEQYF
d_call: TRBD1; j_call: TRBJ2-2; v_call: TRBV5-1; clone_size: few; cdr3_nt: TGCGCCAGCAAGGAAGGGGGCAGGGGAAGGACCGGGGAGCTGTTTTTT; cdr3_aa: CASKEGGRGRTGELFF
d_call: NA; j_call: TRBJ2-1; v_call: TRBV6-4; clone_size: NA; cdr3_nt: TGTGCCAGCAGTGAGGGGAGAAGCTCCTACAATGAGCAGTTCTTC; cdr3_aa: CASSEGRSSYNEQFF
d_call: NA; j_call: TRBJ2-2; v_call: TRBV28; clone_size: NA; cdr3_nt: TGTGCCAGCAGTTTGAAGGGGGGGGTCACCGGGGAGCTGTTTTTT; cdr3_aa: CASSLKGGVTGELFF
d_call: NA; j_call: TRBJ2-2; v_call: TRBV9; clone_size: NA; cdr3_nt: TGTGCCAGCAGTCCTTACACCGGGGAGCTGTTTTTT; cdr3_aa: CASSPYTGELFF